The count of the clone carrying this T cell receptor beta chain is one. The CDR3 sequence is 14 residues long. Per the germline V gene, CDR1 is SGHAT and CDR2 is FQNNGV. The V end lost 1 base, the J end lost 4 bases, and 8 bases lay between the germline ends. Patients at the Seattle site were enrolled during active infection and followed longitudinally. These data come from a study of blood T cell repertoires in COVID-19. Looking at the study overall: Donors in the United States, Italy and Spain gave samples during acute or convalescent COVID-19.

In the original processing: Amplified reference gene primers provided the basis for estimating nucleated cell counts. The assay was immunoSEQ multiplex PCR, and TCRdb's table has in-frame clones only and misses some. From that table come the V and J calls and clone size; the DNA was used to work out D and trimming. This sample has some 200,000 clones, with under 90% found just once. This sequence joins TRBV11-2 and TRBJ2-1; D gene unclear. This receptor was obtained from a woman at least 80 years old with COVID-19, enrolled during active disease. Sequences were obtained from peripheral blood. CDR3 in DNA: TGTGCCAGCAGCTTAGTGGCCGGGTACAATGAGCAGTTCTTC. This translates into CASSLVAGYNEQFF.